This TCR beta chain was sequenced during a study of CD8 T cells in ankylosing spondylitis. Study conclusions and caveats: Ankylosing spondylitis blood appeared to carry a characteristic TCR beta motif of seven to nine highly homologous variants.

Scientists made TCR beta libraries using quantitative 5'-RACE with molecular barcodes. TCRdb fed the 5' RACE reads into MiXCR, producing one record per CDR3 protein. The profile shows more than 150,000 distinct CDR3 sequences, roughly 18% of them singletons. This clonotype showed up many times. Its antigen is not known. This CDR3 spans 18 amino acids. Sequences were obtained from blood, either unsorted or a sorted T cell fraction (not recorded which). This sequence joins TRBV21-1 and TRBJ2-1; the table gives TRBD2 as D, unverified against the DNA. TRBV21-1 is a known pseudogene. The sequence derives from a male donor aged 10 to 35 with ankylosing spondylitis or in good health (not recorded which). The CDR3 loop reads CASSWGTSAGGPYNEQFF. The CDR3 DNA reads TGTGCCAGCAGCTGGGGAACATCAGCGGGAGGACCCTACAATGAGCAGTTCTTC.